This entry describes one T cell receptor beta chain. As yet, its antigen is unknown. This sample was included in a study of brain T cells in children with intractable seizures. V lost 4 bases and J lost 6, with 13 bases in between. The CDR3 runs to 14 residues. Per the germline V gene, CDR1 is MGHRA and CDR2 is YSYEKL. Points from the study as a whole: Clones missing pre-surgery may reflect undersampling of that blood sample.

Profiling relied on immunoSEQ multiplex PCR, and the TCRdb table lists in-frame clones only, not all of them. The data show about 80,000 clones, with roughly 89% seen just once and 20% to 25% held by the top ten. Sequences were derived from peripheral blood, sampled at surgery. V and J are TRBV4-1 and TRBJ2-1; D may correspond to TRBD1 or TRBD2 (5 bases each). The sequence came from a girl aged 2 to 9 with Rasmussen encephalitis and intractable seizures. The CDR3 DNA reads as TGCGCCAGCAGCCCTCCTTATGGGGGCAATGAGCAGTTCTTC. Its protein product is CASSPPYGGNEQFF.